This is a list of T cell receptor beta chains from one sample in a study of T cell responses to AZD1222 COVID-19 vaccine. Here immunoSEQ multiplex PCR was the method, and the copy in TCRdb shows in-frame clones only, minus some. In the table there are approximately 97,000 clones, approximately 90% of which are singletons. Sequenced material: peripheral blood, taken on day 0 of AZD1222 vaccination. These receptor sequences come from an adult in good health. CDR3s include the opening cysteine and the closing phenylalanine or tryptophan. D genes are given only for firm matches. Some rows mark clone size as missing; the rest say once, few, many or name a class of expanded clone.

v_call,clone_size,j_call,d_call,cdr3_nt,cdr3_aa
TRBV7-7,.,TRBJ1-3,TRBD1,TGTGCTAGCAGCTTAGGGACAGGCTCTGGAAACACCATATATTTT,CASSLGTGSGNTIYF
TRBV6-2/TRBV6-3,.,TRBJ1-2,.,TGTGCCAGCAGCCCACCACAGTGGATAAGCTATGGCTACACCTTC,CASSPPQWISYGYTF
TRBV28,.,TRBJ1-1,.,TGTGCCAGCAGTTCAACTCATGGGGAAGACACTGAAGCTTTCTTT,CASSSTHGEDTEAFF
TRBV5-1,.,TRBJ1-2,.,TGCGCCAGCAGCTTGGAGTCAACGAACTATGGCTACACCTTC,CASSLESTNYGYTF
TRBV7-2,.,TRBJ1-5,.,TGTGCCAGCAGCTTAGAGGCGGGCTTTAGCAATCAGCCCCAGCATTTT,CASSLEAGFSNQPQHF
TRBV9,.,TRBJ2-5,TRBD1,TGTGCCAGCAGCCGGGACAGGCAAGAGACCCAGTACTTC,CASSRDRQETQYF
TRBV3-1/TRBV3-2,.,TRBJ1-1,.,TGTGCCAGCAGCCAACTACAGGGATACAACACTGAAGCTTTCTTT,CASSQLQGYNTEAFF
TRBV9,.,TRBJ2-5,.,TGTGCCAGCAGCGGGGCGACTCAAGAGACCCAGTACTTC,CASSGATQETQYF
TRBV5-1,.,TRBJ2-5,TRBD2,TGCGCCAGCAGCCGACTAGCGGGGCCGGACCAAGAGACCCAGTACTTC,CASSRLAGPDQETQYF
TRBV19,.,TRBJ1-1,.,TGTGCCAGTAGAAACACTGAAGCTTTCTTT,CASRNTEAFF
TRBV27,.,TRBJ1-3,.,TGTGTTCGCTGGGGCTCTGGAAACACCATATATTTT,CVRWGSGNTIYF
TRBV3-1/TRBV3-2,.,TRBJ2-3,.,TGTGCCAGCAGCCACCGACTAGATGGTACGCAGTATTTT,CASSHRLDGTQYF
TRBV27,.,TRBJ1-4,.,TGTGCCAGCAGTCCCCTCCGGGGGAGCGACTGGGAAAAACTGTTTTTT,CASSPLRGSDWEKLFF
TRBV6-5,.,TRBJ2-7,.,TGTGCCAGCAGAAAAGGGGGGGACCTGAGCTACGAGCAGTACTTC,CASRKGGDLSYEQYF
TRBV7-9,.,TRBJ1-5,.,TGTGCCAGCACCTATGGCTCGGGTCAGCCCCAGCATTTT,CASTYGSGQPQHF
TRBV7-9,.,TRBJ1-5,.,TGTGCCAGCAGCTTAGGAAGTTATAGCAATCAGCCCCAGCATTTT,CASSLGSYSNQPQHF
TRBV2,.,TRBJ1-5,.,TGTGCCAGCAGTGAAACGGCACCGTATCAGCCCCAGCATTTT,CASSETAPYQPQHF
TRBV5-4,.,TRBJ1-1,.,TGTGCCAGCAGCCGACAAAGTAACACTGAAGCTTTCTTT,CASSRQSNTEAFF
TRBV30,.,TRBJ2-5,.,TGTGCCTGGAGTGGCTGGGCTACCCAAGAGACCCAGTACTTC,CAWSGWATQETQYF
TRBV28,once,TRBJ2-7,TRBD1,TGTGCCAGCAGTCGACAGGGGGGTCGGGAGCAGTACTTC,CASSRQGGREQYF
TRBV7-9,.,TRBJ1-6,.,TGTGCCAGCAGCTTAGAAGGGCAGGGTGGTTCACCCCTCCACTTT,CASSLEGQGGSPLHF
TRBV6-1,.,TRBJ1-5,.,TGTGCCAGCAGTGAAGGACCTTCCGATCAGCCCCAGCATTTT,CASSEGPSDQPQHF
TRBV19,.,TRBJ1-5,.,TGTGCCAGTAGTCGGCCAGACAGATATAGCAATCAGCCCCAGCATTTT,CASSRPDRYSNQPQHF
TRBV4-2,.,TRBJ1-4,.,TGTGCCAGCAGCCAAGATCTTGAAGGGGCTATTAATGAAAAACTGTTTTTT,CASSQDLEGAINEKLFF
TRBV18,.,TRBJ1-1,TRBD1,TGTGCCAGCTCACCCCGACTGACAGGGGACAAGACCACTGAAGCTTTCTTT,CASSPRLTGDKTTEAFF
TRBV9,.,TRBJ1-4,TRBD1,TGTGCCAGCAGCGTAGGTCAGGGGGCAACTAATGAAAAACTGTTTTTT,CASSVGQGATNEKLFF
TRBV27,.,TRBJ1-1,.,TGTGCCAGCACCCTGACAGGCCAGGGCACTGAAGCTTTCTTT,CASTLTGQGTEAFF
TRBV5-5,.,TRBJ2-1,.,TGTGCCAGCAGCTTCAGGGGCGTCTACAATGAGCAGTTCTTC,CASSFRGVYNEQFF
TRBV28,.,TRBJ2-7,TRBD1,TGTGCCAGCAGTCGTCCTTTCGGGACAGGGGGCTACTCCTACGAGCAGTACTTC,CASSRPFGTGGYSYEQYF
TRBV11-3,.,TRBJ2-3,.,TGTGCCAGCAGCTTAGATGCCATCCACACAGATACGCAGTATTTT,CASSLDAIHTDTQYF
TRBV19,.,TRBJ2-7,TRBD2,TGTGCCAGTAGTATAGACGGTCCGGGACTAGGCTACGAGCAGTACTTC,CASSIDGPGLGYEQYF
TRBV6-5,.,TRBJ2-1,.,TGTGCCAGCAGGTCGGGCTACAATGAGCAGTTCTTC,CASRSGYNEQFF
TRBV5-1,.,TRBJ1-3,.,TGCGCCAGCAGCTTGAACCCCCCTCCTGGAAACACCATATATTTT,CASSLNPPPGNTIYF
TRBV5-1,.,TRBJ2-2,.,TGCGCCAGCAGCTTGACCTCGAACACCGGGGAGCTGTTTTTT,CASSLTSNTGELFF
TRBV2,.,TRBJ1-4,TRBD1,TGTGCCAGCAGTGAGGACAGGGGGCAGGAAAAACTGTTTTTT,CASSEDRGQEKLFF